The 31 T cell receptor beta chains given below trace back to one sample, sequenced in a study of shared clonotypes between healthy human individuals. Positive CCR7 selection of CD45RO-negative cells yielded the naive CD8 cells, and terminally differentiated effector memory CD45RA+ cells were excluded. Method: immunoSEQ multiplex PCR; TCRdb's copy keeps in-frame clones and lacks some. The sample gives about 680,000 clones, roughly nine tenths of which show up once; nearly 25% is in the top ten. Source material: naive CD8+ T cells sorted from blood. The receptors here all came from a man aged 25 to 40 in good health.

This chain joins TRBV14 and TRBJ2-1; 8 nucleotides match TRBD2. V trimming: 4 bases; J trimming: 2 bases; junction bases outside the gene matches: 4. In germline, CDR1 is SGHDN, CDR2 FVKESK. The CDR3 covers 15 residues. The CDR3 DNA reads TGTGCCAGCAGCCTGGGACTAGGCGCCTACAATGAGCAGTTCTTC. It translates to CASSLGLGAYNEQFF.

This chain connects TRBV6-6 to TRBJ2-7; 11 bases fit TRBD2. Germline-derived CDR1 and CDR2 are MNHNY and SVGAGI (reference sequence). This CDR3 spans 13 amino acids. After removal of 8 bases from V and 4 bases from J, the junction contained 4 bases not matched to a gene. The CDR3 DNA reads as TGTGCCAGCTCGGGACTAGCGGTTTACGAGCAGTACTTC. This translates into CASSGLAVYEQYF.

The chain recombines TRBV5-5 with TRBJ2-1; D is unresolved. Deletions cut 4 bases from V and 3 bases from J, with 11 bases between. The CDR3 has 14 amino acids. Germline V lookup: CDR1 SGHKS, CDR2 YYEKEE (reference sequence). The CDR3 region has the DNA TGTGCCAGCAGCCAAAACCCTAGCTACAATGAGCAGTTCTTC. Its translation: CASSQNPSYNEQFF.

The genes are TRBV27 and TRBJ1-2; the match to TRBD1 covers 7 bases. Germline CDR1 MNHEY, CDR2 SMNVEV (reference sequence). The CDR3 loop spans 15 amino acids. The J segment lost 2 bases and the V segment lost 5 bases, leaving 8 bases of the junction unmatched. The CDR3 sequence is CASSIRDSGNYGYTF. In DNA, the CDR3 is TGTGCCAGCAGTATCCGGGACAGTGGAAACTATGGCTACACCTTC.

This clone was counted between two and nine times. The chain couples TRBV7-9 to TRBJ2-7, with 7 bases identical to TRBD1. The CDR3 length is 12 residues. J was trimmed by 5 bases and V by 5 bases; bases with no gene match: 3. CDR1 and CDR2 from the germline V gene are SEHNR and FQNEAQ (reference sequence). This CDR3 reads CASSEQGNEQYF. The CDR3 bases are TGTGCCAGCAGCGAACAGGGGAACGAGCAGTACTTC.

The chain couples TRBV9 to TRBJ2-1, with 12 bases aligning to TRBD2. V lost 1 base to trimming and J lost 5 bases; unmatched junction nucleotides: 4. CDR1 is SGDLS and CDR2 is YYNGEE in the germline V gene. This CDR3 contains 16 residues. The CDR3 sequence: CASSVLGLAGNNEQFF. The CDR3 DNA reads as TGTGCCAGCAGCGTATTAGGACTAGCGGGGAACAATGAGCAGTTCTTC.

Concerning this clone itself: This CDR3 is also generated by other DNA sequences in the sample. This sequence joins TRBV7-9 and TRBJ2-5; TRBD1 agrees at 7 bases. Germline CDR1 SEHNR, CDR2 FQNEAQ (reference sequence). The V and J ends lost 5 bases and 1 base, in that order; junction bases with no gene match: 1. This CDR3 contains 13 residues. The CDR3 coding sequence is TGTGCCAGCAGCCCAGGGGGCCAAGAGACCCAGTACTTC. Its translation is CASSPGGQETQYF.

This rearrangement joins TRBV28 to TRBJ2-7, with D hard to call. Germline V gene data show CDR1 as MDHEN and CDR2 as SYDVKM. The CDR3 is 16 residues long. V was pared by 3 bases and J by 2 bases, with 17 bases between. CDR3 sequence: CASSFSLGSVAYEQYF. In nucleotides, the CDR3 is TGTGCCAGCAGTTTTTCTCTCGGGTCGGTCGCCTACGAGCAGTACTTC.

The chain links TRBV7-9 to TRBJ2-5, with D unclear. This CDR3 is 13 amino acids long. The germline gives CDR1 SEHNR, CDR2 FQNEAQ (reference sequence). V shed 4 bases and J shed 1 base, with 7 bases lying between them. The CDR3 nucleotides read TGTGCCAGCAGCTACTTGGGCCAAGAGACCCAGTACTTC. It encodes CASSYLGQETQYF.

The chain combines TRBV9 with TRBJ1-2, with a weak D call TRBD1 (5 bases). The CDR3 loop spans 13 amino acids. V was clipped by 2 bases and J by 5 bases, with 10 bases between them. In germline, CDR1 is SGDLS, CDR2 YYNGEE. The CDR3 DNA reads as TGTGCCAGCAGCGTTGTACAGGAGTATGGCTACACCTTC. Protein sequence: CASSVVQEYGYTF.

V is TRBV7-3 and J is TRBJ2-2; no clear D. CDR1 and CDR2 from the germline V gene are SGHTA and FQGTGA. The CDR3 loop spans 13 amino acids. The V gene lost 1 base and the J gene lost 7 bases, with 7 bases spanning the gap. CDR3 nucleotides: TGTGCCAGCAGCTTAATGGATGGCGGGGAGCTGTTTTTT. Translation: CASSLMDGGELFF.

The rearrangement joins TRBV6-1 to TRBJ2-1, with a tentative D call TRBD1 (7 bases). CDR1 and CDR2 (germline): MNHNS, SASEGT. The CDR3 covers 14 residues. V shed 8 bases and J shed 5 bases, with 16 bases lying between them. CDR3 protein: CASQGEALNNEQFF. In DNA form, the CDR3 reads TGTGCCAGCCAGGGGGAGGCCCTTAACAATGAGCAGTTCTTC.

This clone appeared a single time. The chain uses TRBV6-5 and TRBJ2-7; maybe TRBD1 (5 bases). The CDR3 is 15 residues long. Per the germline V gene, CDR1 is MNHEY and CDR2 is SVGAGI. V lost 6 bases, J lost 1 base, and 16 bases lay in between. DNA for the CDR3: TGTGCCAGCAGCCCCGCAGGGCCCTTGTCCTACGAGCAGTACTTC. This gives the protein CASSPAGPLSYEQYF.

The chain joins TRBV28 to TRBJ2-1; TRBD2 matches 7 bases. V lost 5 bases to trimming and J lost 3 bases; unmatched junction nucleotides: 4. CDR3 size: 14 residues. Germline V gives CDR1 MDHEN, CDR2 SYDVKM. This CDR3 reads CASSPGTNYNEQFF. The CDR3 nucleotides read TGTGCCAGCAGTCCGGGGACTAACTACAATGAGCAGTTCTTC.

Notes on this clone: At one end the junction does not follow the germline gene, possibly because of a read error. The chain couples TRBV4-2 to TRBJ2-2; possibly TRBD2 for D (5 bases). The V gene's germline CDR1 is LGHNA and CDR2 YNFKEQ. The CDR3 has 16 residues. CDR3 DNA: TGTGCCAGCAGCCAAGAGAGGGTAGCGAATACCGGGGAGCTGTTTTTT. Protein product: CASSQERVANTGELFF.

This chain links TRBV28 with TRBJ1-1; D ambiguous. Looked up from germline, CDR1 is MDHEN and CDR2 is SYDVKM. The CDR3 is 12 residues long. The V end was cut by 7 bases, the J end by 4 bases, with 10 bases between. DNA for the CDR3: TGTGCCAGCATGGGTCCGGTCACTGAAGCTTTCTTT. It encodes CASMGPVTEAFF. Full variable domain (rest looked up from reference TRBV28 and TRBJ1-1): DVKVTQSSRYLVKRTGEKVFLECVQDMDHENMFWYRQDPGLGLRLIYFSYDVKMKEKGDIPEGYSVSREKKERFSLILESASTNQTSMYLCASMGPVTEAFFGQGTRLTVV.

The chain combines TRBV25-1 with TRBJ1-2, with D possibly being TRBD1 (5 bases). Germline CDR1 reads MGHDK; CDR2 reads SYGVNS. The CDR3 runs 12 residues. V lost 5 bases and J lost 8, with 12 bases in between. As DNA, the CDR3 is TGTGCCAGCAGTCGCCAGGGAGGAGGCTACACCTTC. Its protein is CASSRQGGGYTF.

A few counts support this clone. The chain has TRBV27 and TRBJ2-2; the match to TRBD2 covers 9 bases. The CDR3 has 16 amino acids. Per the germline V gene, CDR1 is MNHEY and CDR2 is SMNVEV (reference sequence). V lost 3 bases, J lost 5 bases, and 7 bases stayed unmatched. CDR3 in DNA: TGTGCCAGCAGTTTTTCTCGGACTAGCGTGACCGGGGAGCTGTTTTTT. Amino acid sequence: CASSFSRTSVTGELFF.

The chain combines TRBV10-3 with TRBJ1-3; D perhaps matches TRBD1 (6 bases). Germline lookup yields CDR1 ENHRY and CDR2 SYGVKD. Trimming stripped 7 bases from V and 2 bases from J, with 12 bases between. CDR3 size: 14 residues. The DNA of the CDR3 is TGTGCCATCACGGACGGGGGGCCTGGAAACACCATATATTTT. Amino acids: CAITDGGPGNTIYF.

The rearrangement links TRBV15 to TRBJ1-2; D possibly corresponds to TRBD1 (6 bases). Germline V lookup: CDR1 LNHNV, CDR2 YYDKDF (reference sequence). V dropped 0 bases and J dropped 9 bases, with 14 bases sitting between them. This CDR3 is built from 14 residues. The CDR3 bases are TGTGCCACCAGCAGAGATCTGACACAGGGTAGCTACACCTTC. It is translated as CATSRDLTQGSYTF.

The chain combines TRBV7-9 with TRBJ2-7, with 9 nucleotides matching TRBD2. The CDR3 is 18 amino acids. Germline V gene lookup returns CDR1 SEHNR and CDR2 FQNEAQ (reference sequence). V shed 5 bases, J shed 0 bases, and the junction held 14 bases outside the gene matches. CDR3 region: CASSPRPIAGVPSYEQYF. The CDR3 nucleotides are TGTGCCAGCAGCCCTCGCCCCATAGCGGGAGTCCCCTCCTACGAGCAGTACTTC.

The CDR3 loop reads CASSFSRPTAGGPTGELFF. The CDR3 coding sequence is TGCGCCAGCAGTTTCTCCCGGCCGACAGCGGGAGGGCCCACCGGGGAGCTGTTTTTT. The chain employs TRBV10-1 and TRBJ2-2; 10 bases align to TRBD2. With V trimmed by 5 bases and J by 4 bases, 16 bases remained unmatched. This CDR3 has 19 amino acids. Germline CDR1 WNHNN, CDR2 SYGVQD (reference sequence).

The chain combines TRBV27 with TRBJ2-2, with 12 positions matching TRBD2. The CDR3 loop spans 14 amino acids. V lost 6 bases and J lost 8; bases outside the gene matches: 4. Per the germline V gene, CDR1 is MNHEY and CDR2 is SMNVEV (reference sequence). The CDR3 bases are TGTGCCAGCAGCGGGACTAGCGGGTGGGGGGAGCTGTTTTTT. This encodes CASSGTSGWGELFF.

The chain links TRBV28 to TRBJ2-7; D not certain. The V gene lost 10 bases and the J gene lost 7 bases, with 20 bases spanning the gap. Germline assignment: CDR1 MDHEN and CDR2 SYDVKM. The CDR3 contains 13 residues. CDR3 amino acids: CATKWASALEQYF. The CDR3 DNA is TGTGCCACCAAATGGGCCTCCGCTTTAGAGCAGTACTTC.

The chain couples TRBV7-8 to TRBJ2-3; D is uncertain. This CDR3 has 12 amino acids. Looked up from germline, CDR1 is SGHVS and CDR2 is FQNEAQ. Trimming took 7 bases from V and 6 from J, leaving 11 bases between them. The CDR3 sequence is CASTLVGDTQYF. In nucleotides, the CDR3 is TGTGCCAGCACCCTAGTGGGGGATACGCAGTATTTT.

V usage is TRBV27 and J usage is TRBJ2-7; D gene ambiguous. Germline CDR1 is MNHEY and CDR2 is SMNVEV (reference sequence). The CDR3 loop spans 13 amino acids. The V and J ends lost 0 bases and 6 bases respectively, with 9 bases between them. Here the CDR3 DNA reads TGTGCCAGCAGTTTATCGGGCAGTCGCGAGCAGTACTTC. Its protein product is CASSLSGSREQYF.

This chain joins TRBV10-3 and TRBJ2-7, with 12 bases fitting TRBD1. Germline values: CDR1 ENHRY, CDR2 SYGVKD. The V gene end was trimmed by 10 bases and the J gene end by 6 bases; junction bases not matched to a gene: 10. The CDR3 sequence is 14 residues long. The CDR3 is CASTSGTGGVEQYF. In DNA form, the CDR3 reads TGTGCCAGCACATCCGGGACAGGGGGCGTCGAGCAGTACTTC.

The CDR3 sequence is CASSFTVAGETSTDTQYF. The CDR3 DNA reads as TGTGCCAGCAGCTTTACCGTTGCGGGAGAAACATCCACAGATACGCAGTATTTT. The J gene is TRBJ2-3, the V gene TRBV7-8; 7 bases are shared with TRBD2. V lost 3 bases and J lost 2; bases outside the gene matches: 14. The CDR3 loop spans 18 amino acids. Per germline, CDR1 SGHVS and CDR2 FQNEAQ. Full variable domain (rest looked up from reference TRBV7-8 and TRBJ2-3): GAGVSQSPRYKVAKRGQDVALRCDPISGHVSLFWYQQALGQGPEFLTYFQNEAQLDKSGLPSDRFFAERPEGSVSTLKIQRTQQEDSAVYLCASSFTVAGETSTDTQYFGPGTRLTVL.

The CDR3 DNA follows: TGTGCCAGCAGCCAAGAATGGGGCTACGAGCAGTACTTC. This encodes CASSQEWGYEQYF. The chain combines TRBV14 with TRBJ2-7; D gene unclear. The germline V and J ends were trimmed by 0 bases and 3 bases, with 6 bases remaining between them. This CDR3 comprises 13 residues. Germline-derived CDR1 and CDR2 are SGHDN and FVKESK.

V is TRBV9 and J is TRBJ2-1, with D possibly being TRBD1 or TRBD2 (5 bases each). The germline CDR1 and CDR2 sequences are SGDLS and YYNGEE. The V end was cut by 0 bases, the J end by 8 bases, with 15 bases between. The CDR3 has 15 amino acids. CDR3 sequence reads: CASSVGDVAWDEQFF. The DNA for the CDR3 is TGTGCCAGCAGCGTAGGGGACGTAGCCTGGGATGAGCAGTTCTTC.

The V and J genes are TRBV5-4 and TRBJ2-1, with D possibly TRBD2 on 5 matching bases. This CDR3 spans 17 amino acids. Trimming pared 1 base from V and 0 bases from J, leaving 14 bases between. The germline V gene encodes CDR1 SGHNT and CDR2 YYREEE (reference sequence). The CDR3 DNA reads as TGTGCCAGCAGCTTGTTTTGGACTCCGAGCTCCTACAATGAGCAGTTCTTC. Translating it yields CASSLFWTPSSYNEQFF.